This passage covers 27 T cell receptor beta chains from one sample sequenced in a study of persistence of HIV-infected CD4 T cells. This was the immunoSEQ version 4 assay in survey mode. Generated by immunoSEQ multiplex PCR, the TCRdb table keeps only in-frame clones and is missing some. The data hold some 13,000 clones, with roughly 62% observed a single time. Their recognized antigens are unknown. An overlapping HIV-1 Gag peptide pool stimulated these cells at approximately 1 ug/peptide/mL. CD4+ T cells upregulating both CD40 ligand and CD69 were sorted as responding cells. Source: CD4+ T cells sorted from PBMCs after roughly 20-hour stimulation, taken from a patient who received antiretroviral therapy. The receptors shown here come from an adult man with HIV who was CMV-seropositive.

CDR3 nucleotide sequence: TGCGCCAGCAGCCGGAGGGGAGGGACAGGGAATGAGCAGTTCTTC. Amino acids: CASSRRGGTGNEQFF. The chain recombines TRBV5-1 with TRBJ2-1; 9 nucleotides align to TRBD1. CDR3 length: 15 residues. V was pared by 4 bases and J by 7 bases, with 9 bases of the junction left unmatched. CDR1 is SGHRS and CDR2 is YFSETQ in the germline V gene.

The chain has TRBV7-2 and TRBJ2-2, with TRBD2 matching 8 bases. The CDR3 is 15 residues long. J was trimmed by 2 bases and V by 3 bases; bases with no gene match: 2. Looked up from germline, CDR1 is SGHTA and CDR2 is FQGNSA. The CDR3 DNA reads as TGTGCCAGCAGCTTCGGGGGGGCCAACACCGGGGAGCTGTTTTTT. Translating it yields CASSFGGANTGELFF.

This clone was observed a handful of times. This sequence joins TRBV27 and TRBJ1-5; no clear D gene. The V and J ends lost 2 bases and 3 bases respectively, with 11 bases between them. Germline CDR1 reads MNHEY; CDR2 reads SMNVEV (reference sequence). The CDR3 has 15 residues. This CDR3 is CASSLREGFNQPQHF. CDR3 coding DNA: TGTGCCAGCAGTTTACGGGAGGGCTTCAATCAGCCCCAGCATTTT.

This clone was found a few times. The V and J genes are TRBV4-1 and TRBJ1-6; 9 bases are a match to TRBD1. The CDR3 spans 14 residues. CDR1 is MGHRA, CDR2 YSYEKL, per germline. The V segment lost 4 bases and the J segment 8 bases; nucleotides outside the gene matches: 3. CDR3 nucleotide sequence: TGCGCCAGCAGCCTGAGGACAGGGGATTCACCCCTCCACTTT. The encoded protein is CASSLRTGDSPLHF.

V gene TRBV6-1 combines with J gene TRBJ1-5; D uncertain. Germline CDR1 is MNHNS and CDR2 is SASEGT. V lost 0 bases to trimming and J lost 0 bases, with 12 bases between them. CDR3 length: 17 amino acids. The CDR3 here is CASSEAGRSISNQPQHF. Written as DNA, the CDR3 is TGTGCCAGCAGTGAAGCCGGACGGAGTATTAGCAATCAGCCCCAGCATTTT.

The J gene is TRBJ1-5, the V gene TRBV30; D is unclear. The CDR3 length is 14 residues. The germline V and J ends were trimmed by 0 bases and 1 base, with 7 bases remaining between them. The germline CDR1 and CDR2 sequences are GTSNPN and SVGIG (reference sequence). The chain's CDR3 is CAWSVVQSNQPQHF. The DNA of the CDR3 is TGTGCCTGGAGTGTGGTACAGAGCAATCAGCCCCAGCATTTT.

The J gene is TRBJ1-3, the V gene TRBV3-1 (or the pseudogene TRBV3-2), with a tentative D call TRBD1 (6 bases). Trimming stripped 3 bases from V and 10 bases from J, with 16 bases between. Germline V gene data show CDR1 as LGHDT and CDR2 as YNNKEL (reference sequence). CDR3 length: 14 amino acids. The CDR3: CASSQFRQEMTIYF. CDR3 sequence (DNA): TGTGCCAGCAGCCAGTTTCGACAGGAAATGACCATATATTTT.

The chain couples TRBV6-5 to TRBJ1-2; TRBD1 matches at 12 bases. In germline, CDR1 is MNHEY, CDR2 SVGAGI. CDR3 length: 16 amino acids. Losses at the gene ends were 2 bases for V and 3 bases for J; bases not matched to a gene: 4. CDR3 sequence: CASSYPGTGGDYGYTF. CDR3 in DNA: TGTGCCAGCAGTTACCCCGGGACAGGGGGCGACTATGGCTACACCTTC.

The rearrangement links TRBV5-1 to TRBJ2-7; 11 bases are a match to TRBD2. Germline V gene sequence: CDR1 SGHRS, CDR2 YFSETQ. The CDR3 contains 16 residues. After removal of 1 base from V and 1 base from J, the junction contained 4 bases not matched to a gene. This CDR3 is CASSLRTSGFSYEQYF. The CDR3 DNA follows: TGCGCCAGCAGCTTGAGGACTAGCGGGTTTTCCTACGAGCAGTACTTC. Together with reference TRBV5-1 and TRBJ2-7, the CDR3 gives the full variable domain: KAGVTQTPRYLIKTRGQQVTLSCSPISGHRSVSWYQQTPGQGLQFLFEYFSETQRNKGNFPGRFSGRQFSNSRSEMNVSTLELGDSALYLCASSLRTSGFSYEQYFGPGTRLTVT.

The V gene is TRBV27, the J gene TRBJ1-2, with 7 bases lining up with TRBD1. Germline CDR1 is MNHEY and CDR2 is SMNVEV (reference sequence). There are 11 residues in the CDR3. The CDR3 bases are TGTGCGACAGGGACCAACTATGGCTACACCTTC. It encodes CATGTNYGYTF.

The rearrangement joins TRBV5-1 to TRBJ2-1; D is possibly TRBD1 (6 bases). This CDR3 comprises 12 residues. Trimming took 1 base from V and 9 from J, leaving 8 bases between them. CDR1 SGHRS and CDR2 YFSETQ come from the germline V gene. The CDR3 region is CASSLTGIEQFF. The CDR3 nucleotides are TGCGCCAGCAGCTTGACAGGGATTGAGCAGTTCTTC.

This clone was recorded a few times. The chain has TRBV19 and TRBJ1-5; D remains ambiguous. Germline assignment: CDR1 LNHDA and CDR2 SQIVND (reference sequence). The germline V and J ends were trimmed by 9 bases and 6 bases, with 12 bases remaining between them. This CDR3 spans 12 amino acids. CDR3 residues: CASAAGSQPQHF. DNA of the CDR3: TGTGCCAGCGCCGCGGGTTCTCAGCCCCAGCATTTT. Filled out from reference TRBV19 and TRBJ1-5, the complete variable domain reads DGGITQSPKYLFRKEGQNVTLSCEQNLNHDAMYWYRQDPGQGLRLIYYSQIVNDFQKGDIAEGYSVSREKKESFPLTVTSAQKNPTAFYLCASAAGSQPQHFGDGTRLSIL.

This chain links TRBV6-5 with TRBJ1-6; TRBD1 matches at 7 bases. CDR1 and CDR2 (germline): MNHEY, SVGAGI. Trimming took 6 bases from V and 10 from J; bases not matched to a gene: 9. CDR3 length equals 14 residues. CDR3 region: CASSPGQEGSPLHF. DNA for the CDR3: TGTGCCAGCAGCCCCGGACAGGAGGGGTCACCCCTCCACTTT.

The rearrangement links TRBV19 to TRBJ1-3; D might be TRBD1 (5 bases). The germline V gene encodes CDR1 LNHDA and CDR2 SQIVND (reference sequence). This CDR3 has 14 residues. V was trimmed by 4 bases and J by 1 base, leaving 8 bases between them. The CDR3 DNA sequence: TGTGCCAGTAGTAGGGGGGGATCTGGAAACACCATATATTTT. Translated: CASSRGGSGNTIYF.

The chain has TRBV3-1 (or the pseudogene TRBV3-2) and TRBJ1-3; perhaps TRBD1 as D (5 bases). The CDR3 is 19 amino acids. Germline V CDR1 and CDR2: LGHDT, YNNKEL (reference sequence). V lost 2 bases and J 0 bases, leaving 20 bases between the germline ends. The CDR3 DNA is TGTGCCAGCAGCCAACTCACGTCGGGGGGAACACGCTCTGGAAACACCATATATTTT. Translated: CASSQLTSGGTRSGNTIYF.

This sequence joins TRBV19 and TRBJ1-1; no firm D call. The CDR3 totals 14 residues. Per germline, CDR1 LNHDA and CDR2 SQIVND (reference sequence). V was shortened by 1 base and J by 6 bases, with 12 bases between the two germline ends. The CDR3 spells CASSIGSALAEAFF. The CDR3 DNA sequence: TGTGCCAGTAGTATAGGCAGCGCGCTCGCTGAAGCTTTCTTT.

The chain recombines TRBV2 with TRBJ2-4; 7 nucleotides agree with TRBD1. The germline V gene has CDR1 SNHLY and CDR2 FYNNEI. This CDR3 comprises 16 residues. V dropped 7 bases and J dropped 0; count of bases not matched to a gene: 9. This chain's CDR3 is CASIATTGLAKNIQYF. Here the CDR3 DNA reads TGTGCCAGCATCGCCACGACAGGGCTAGCCAAAAACATTCAGTACTTC.

V gene TRBV18 combines with J gene TRBJ1-5, with 10 bases identical to TRBD1. Looked up from germline, CDR1 is KGHSH and CDR2 is LQKENI. There are 16 residues in the CDR3. Unmatched junction bases numbered 5, after V lost 2 bases and J lost 4 bases. The CDR3 DNA sequence: TGTGCCAGCTCACCAAGGGACAGGGGAGCTAATCAGCCCCAGCATTTT. The encoded protein is CASSPRDRGANQPQHF.

The chain is built from TRBV5-4 and TRBJ1-4, with 9 positions matching TRBD1. The germline V gene has CDR1 SGHNT and CDR2 YYREEE (reference sequence). J gave up 6 bases and V 3 bases, and 9 bases lay outside the gene matches. CDR3 length: 16 amino acids. The CDR3 nucleotides read TGTGCCAGCAGCTCATACAGGGGGCAGGAGTATGAAAAACTGTTTTTT. It translates to CASSSYRGQEYEKLFF.

V usage is TRBV6-4 and J usage is TRBJ2-7; TRBD2 is a possible D gene (6 bases). Germline CDR1 reads MRHNA; CDR2 reads SNTAGT. This CDR3 contains 13 residues. The V and J ends lost 6 bases and 0 bases respectively, with 9 bases between them. The CDR3 loop is CASRGLNSYEQYF. The CDR3 DNA reads as TGTGCCAGCAGGGGACTGAACTCCTACGAGCAGTACTTC.

This chain uses TRBV10-1 with TRBJ2-1, with D perhaps assigned TRBD1 or TRBD2 (6 bases each). The CDR3 spans 14 residues. Germline CDR1 is WNHNN and CDR2 is SYGVQD (reference sequence). Trimming took off 4 bases at V and 9 bases at J, with 16 bases between the two ends. Here the CDR3 reads CASSVGGQSFEQFF. The DNA for the CDR3 is TGCGCCAGCAGTGTCGGGGGACAAAGTTTTGAGCAGTTCTTC.

The chain recombines TRBV3-1 (or the pseudogene TRBV3-2) with TRBJ1-3; D unclear. Per germline, CDR1 LGHDT and CDR2 YNNKEL (reference sequence). V was clipped by 1 base and J by 3 bases, with 10 bases between them. The CDR3 consists of 15 residues. The chain's CDR3 is CASSQAGTRGNTIYF. For the CDR3, the DNA is TGTGCCAGCAGCCAAGCTGGAACGCGTGGAAACACCATATATTTT.

This clone was recorded a few times. The chain recombines TRBV29-1 with TRBJ2-1; 8 nucleotides align to TRBD2. The CDR3 has 14 amino acids. Germline assignment: CDR1 SQVTM and CDR2 ANQGSEA. Unmatched junction bases numbered 2, after V lost 1 base and J lost 3 bases. The CDR3 DNA is TGCAGCGTTGAAGCGGGAGGGTACTACAATGAGCAGTTCTTC. It is translated as CSVEAGGYYNEQFF.

This clone came up a few times. CDR3 nucleotide sequence: TGTGCCAGCAGCGTAGGTGGATACAACCTTGGGCGGAATGAGCAGTTCTTC. Its protein is CASSVGGYNLGRNEQFF. The chain has TRBV9 and TRBJ2-1, with D unresolved. CDR1 is SGDLS and CDR2 is YYNGEE in the germline V gene. V was shortened by 0 bases and J by 7 bases, with 20 bases between the two germline ends. CDR3 size: 17 residues.

The genes are TRBV6-5 and TRBJ2-7; maybe TRBD2 (5 bases). In germline, CDR1 is MNHEY, CDR2 SVGAGI. V was cut by 8 bases and J by 0 bases, with 14 bases left in between. CDR3 length: 14 residues. The CDR3 loop reads CASGRGFSSYEQYF. CDR3 bases: TGTGCCAGCGGCCGGGGATTCTCCTCCTACGAGCAGTACTTC.

The chain links TRBV11-2 to TRBJ2-5, with 7 bases lining up with TRBD2. This CDR3 region has 16 residues. With V trimmed by 5 bases and J by 0 bases, 9 bases remained unmatched. Looked up from germline, CDR1 is SGHAT and CDR2 is FQNNGV. CDR3: CASSRLGREYQETQYF. The DNA for the CDR3 is TGTGCCAGCAGCCGACTAGGGCGGGAGTACCAAGAGACCCAGTACTTC.

This rearrangement joins TRBV30 to TRBJ2-1; D is undetermined. Germline V CDR1 and CDR2: GTSNPN, SVGIG (reference sequence). This CDR3 has 11 amino acids. Between the trimmed V and J ends, which lost 2 bases and 7 bases, there was a span of 6 bases. The chain's CDR3 is CAWSQNNEQFF. CDR3 nucleotide sequence: TGTGCCTGGAGTCAGAATAATGAGCAGTTCTTC.